The 32 T cell receptor beta chains presented below share a single source sample, sequenced in a study of blood T cell repertoires in COVID-19. Assay used: immunoSEQ multiplex PCR; TCRdb lists only in-frame clones, some missing. The sample includes fewer than 200,000 clones, approximately 90% of them seen just once. The sample consisted of PBMCs or T cells enriched from blood (not recorded which). These receptors were collected from a middle-aged woman in a cohort exposed to, infected with or recovered from COVID-19 (not recorded which).

The rearrangement links TRBV6-5 to TRBJ1-2; the match to TRBD1 covers 11 bases. J lost 6 bases, V lost 6 bases, and 3 bases had no gene match. The germline V gene has CDR1 MNHEY and CDR2 SVGAGI. The CDR3 length is 13 residues. Here the CDR3 reads CASSLDRGHGYTF. In DNA, the CDR3 is TGTGCCAGCAGCCTGGACAGGGGGCATGGCTACACCTTC.

The V call is TRBV9, the J call TRBJ1-5, with D maybe TRBD1 (5 bases). CDR3 length equals 14 residues. Per the germline V gene, CDR1 is SGDLS and CDR2 is YYNGEE. The ends were cut back, 1 base at V and 3 bases at J, with 8 bases in the middle. The CDR3 sequence is CASSVSGFNQPQHF. In DNA form, the CDR3 reads TGTGCCAGCAGCGTATCAGGGTTCAATCAGCCCCAGCATTTT.

This chain connects TRBV24-1 to TRBJ2-1; 10 positions agree with TRBD1. This CDR3 is built from 16 residues. Germline V gene data show CDR1 as KGHDR and CDR2 as SFDVKD. V gave up 7 bases and J gave up 9 bases; unmatched junction bases: 14. The CDR3 DNA follows: TGTGCCACCAGAGGCGTCCGGGACAGGGGAGGCAGTGAGCAGTTCTTC. This sequence encodes CATRGVRDRGGSEQFF.

The chain is built from TRBV24-1 and TRBJ2-5; D not resolved. Germline values: CDR1 KGHDR, CDR2 SFDVKD. This CDR3 contains 12 residues. V was trimmed by 6 bases and J by 4 bases, leaving 8 bases between them. The CDR3 reads CATSPLRETQYF. DNA of the CDR3: TGTGCCACCAGTCCACTGAGAGAGACCCAGTACTTC.

The table lists this clone with a few counts. This rearrangement joins TRBV10-1 to TRBJ1-5; 8 positions match TRBD1. The V segment lost 6 bases and the J segment 6 bases; nucleotides outside the gene matches: 7. Germline assignment: CDR1 WNHNN and CDR2 SYGVQD (reference sequence). The CDR3 runs to 14 residues. The CDR3 here is CASSPDRGGQPQHF. Here the CDR3 DNA reads TGCGCCAGCAGCCCCGACAGGGGAGGTCAGCCCCAGCATTTT.

This chain connects TRBV30 to TRBJ1-6; tentative D call: TRBD1 (6 bases). Germline values: CDR1 GTSNPN, CDR2 SVGIG (reference sequence). Trimming took off 5 bases at V and 0 bases at J, with 8 bases between the two ends. This CDR3 has 14 residues. For the CDR3, the DNA is TGTGCCTGGGCGGACAGCTCCTATAATTCACCCCTCCACTTT. It translates to CAWADSSYNSPLHF.

The genes are TRBV7-9 and TRBJ1-4; TRBD1 matches 7 bases. V shed 4 bases and J 7 bases; nucleotides not matched to a gene: 12. Germline V gene data show CDR1 as SEHNR and CDR2 as FQNEAQ (reference sequence). The CDR3 totals 16 residues. CDR3 coding DNA: TGTGCCAGCAGCTCCCTCGAGACAGGGCAAAGTGAAAAACTGTTTTTT. It specifies CASSSLETGQSEKLFF.

The chain couples TRBV27 to TRBJ1-2; maybe TRBD1 (5 bases). The CDR3 covers 13 residues. Per germline, CDR1 MNHEY and CDR2 SMNVEV (reference sequence). Trimming pared 4 bases from V and 8 bases from J, leaving 14 bases between. The CDR3 DNA is TGTGCCAGCAGTTATGCCCAGGGTAGGGGCTACACCTTC. It encodes CASSYAQGRGYTF.

DNA for the CDR3: TGTGCCAGCAGCATACAGGGATTCAACACTGAAGCTTTCTTT. Encoded protein: CASSIQGFNTEAFF. The genes are TRBV7-9 and TRBJ1-1; maybe TRBD1 (6 bases). Trimming removed 5 bases at V and 2 bases at J, with 12 bases between. Per the germline V gene, CDR1 is SEHNR and CDR2 is FQNEAQ (reference sequence). This CDR3 has 14 residues.

The V gene is TRBV9, the J gene TRBJ2-1, with a possible D match to TRBD2 (5 bases). The CDR3 sequence is 15 residues long. Germline CDR1 and CDR2: SGDLS and YYNGEE. The V end lost 0 bases, the J end lost 9 bases, and 16 bases lay between the germline ends. CDR3 loop: CASSVEDGVTVEQFF. CDR3 bases: TGTGCCAGCAGCGTAGAAGACGGGGTCACGGTTGAGCAGTTCTTC.

The genes are TRBV18 and TRBJ1-5, with D maybe TRBD1 (6 bases). CDR3 length equals 15 residues. The V gene's germline CDR1 is KGHSH and CDR2 LQKENI. The V end lost 1 base, the J end lost 0 bases, and 7 bases lay between the germline ends. CDR3 amino acids: CASSPLTGSNQPQHF. CDR3 nucleotide sequence: TGTGCCAGCTCACCACTGACAGGTAGCAATCAGCCCCAGCATTTT.

The CDR3 spells CASNPGTGVNTEAFF. In DNA form, the CDR3 reads TGTGCCAGTAACCCCGGGACAGGGGTGAACACTGAAGCTTTCTTT. V and J are TRBV19 and TRBJ1-1; 10 bases agree with TRBD1. CDR3 length: 15 amino acids. CDR1 and CDR2 from the germline V gene are LNHDA and SQIVND (reference sequence). The V and J ends lost 7 bases and 0 bases, in that order; junction bases with no gene match: 5.

The V and J genes are TRBV2 and TRBJ2-2; tentative D call: TRBD2 (6 bases). Trimming stripped 5 bases from V and 7 bases from J, with 14 bases between. The CDR3 has 14 amino acids. CDR1 and CDR2 (germline): SNHLY, FYNNEI. The CDR3 bases are TGTGCCAGCAGTCCAACTAGCTACGGCGGGGAGCTGTTTTTT. Translated, it gives CASSPTSYGGELFF. Full variable domain (missing parts from reference TRBV2 and TRBJ2-2): EPEVTQTPSHQVTQMGQEVILRCVPISNHLYFYWYRQILGQKVEFLVSFYNNEISEKSEIFDDQFSVERPDGSNFTLKIRSTKLEDSAMYFCASSPTSYGGELFFGEGSRLTVL.

This clone was detected once. The CDR3 DNA reads TGTGCCATCGGTGCAGGGGGAAATGAAAAACTGTTTTTT. It yields the protein CAIGAGGNEKLFF. V and J are TRBV10-3 and TRBJ1-4, with TRBD1 identical over 7 bases. Germline CDR1 and CDR2: ENHRY and SYGVKD. The CDR3 consists of 13 residues. Trimming cost V 8 bases and J 5 bases; bases outside gene matches: 5.

This clone has just one count. The chain couples TRBV7-2 to TRBJ2-2; D may be TRBD1 (5 bases). CDR1 SGHTA and CDR2 FQGNSA come from the germline V gene. The V and J ends lost 5 bases and 3 bases respectively, with 13 bases between them. This CDR3 has 15 residues. Here the CDR3 reads CASSQELGDTGELFF. The CDR3 DNA reads TGTGCCAGCAGCCAAGAGTTAGGGGACACCGGGGAGCTGTTTTTT.

The V call is TRBV9, the J call TRBJ1-1; D is possibly TRBD1 (5 bases). The CDR3 extends over 12 amino acids. V lost 6 bases to trimming and J lost 1 base, with 7 bases between them. Germline assignment: CDR1 SGDLS and CDR2 YYNGEE. CDR3 bases: TGTGCCAGCAAACAGGCGAACACTGAAGCTTTCTTT. It translates to CASKQANTEAFF.

DNA of the CDR3: TGTGCCAGCAGCTTAGCGTTTCGAGTTCTGAATCTGTTCTTC. It is translated as CASSLAFRVLNLFF. This sequence joins TRBV7-8 and TRBJ2-1; D gene unclear. Germline-derived CDR1 and CDR2 are SGHVS and FQNEAQ. V lost 0 bases to trimming and J lost 15 bases, with 18 bases between them. The CDR3 sequence is 14 residues long.

The DNA of the CDR3 is TGCGCCAGCAGCTTGGGGAGGAGTAGTGAGCAGTTCTTC. Its translation is CASSLGRSSEQFF. The chain carries TRBV5-1 and TRBJ2-1, with a possible D match to TRBD2 (5 bases). The CDR3 extends over 13 amino acids. CDR1 and CDR2 (germline): SGHRS, YFSETQ. The V end was cut by 0 bases, the J end by 9 bases, with 10 bases between.

The chain has TRBV3-1 (or the pseudogene TRBV3-2) and TRBJ1-2, with TRBD1 matching over 9 bases. Germline CDR1 LGHDT, CDR2 YNNKEL (reference sequence). With V trimmed by 0 bases and J by 8 bases, 25 bases remained unmatched. The CDR3 has 21 amino acids. The CDR3 reads CASSQEGPRPGQGIPVGGYTF. As DNA, the CDR3 is TGTGCCAGCAGCCAAGAGGGTCCCAGACCGGGACAGGGAATCCCGGTCGGAGGCTACACCTTC.

This clone came up a few times. The chain carries TRBV4-2 and TRBJ1-5; TRBD1 aligns across 8 bases. The junction had 11 bases not matched to a gene; V was cut back by 4 bases and J by 3 bases. This CDR3 spans 17 amino acids. Per the germline V gene, CDR1 is LGHNA and CDR2 is YNFKEQ. As DNA, the CDR3 is TGTGCCAGCAGCCTAATACCAGGGGGCAGAGCCAATCAGCCCCAGCATTTT. It specifies CASSLIPGGRANQPQHF.

The chain uses TRBV10-3 and TRBJ2-7, with no clear D. This CDR3 spans 13 amino acids. V was clipped by 4 bases and J by 0 bases, with 7 bases between them. Germline CDR1 ENHRY, CDR2 SYGVKD. DNA of the CDR3: TGTGCCATCAGTGTCGCTAGCTCCTACGAGCAGTACTTC. Translated: CAISVASSYEQYF.

The V gene is TRBV10-3, the J gene TRBJ2-2, with 8 positions matching TRBD1. V shed 0 bases and J 4 bases; nucleotides not matched to a gene: 4. The CDR3 sequence is 16 residues long. Germline loops: CDR1 ENHRY, CDR2 SYGVKD. The CDR3 region is CAISESQGASTGELFF. CDR3 DNA sequence: TGTGCCATCAGTGAGTCGCAGGGGGCTAGCACCGGGGAGCTGTTTTTT.

The chain couples TRBV28 to TRBJ1-5, with 8 nucleotides matching TRBD1. V was pared by 6 bases and J by 4 bases, with 14 bases of the junction left unmatched. This CDR3 spans 17 amino acids. Germline V gene lookup returns CDR1 MDHEN and CDR2 SYDVKM. The CDR3 DNA reads TGTGCCAGCAGGATCTACTACAGACAGGGGAGAAATCAGCCCCAGCATTTT. As protein: CASRIYYRQGRNQPQHF. Based on the CDR3 plus reference TRBV28 and TRBJ1-5, the full variable domain is DVKVTQSSRYLVKRTGEKVFLECVQDMDHENMFWYRQDPGLGLRLIYFSYDVKMKEKGDIPEGYSVSREKKERFSLILESASTNQTSMYLCASRIYYRQGRNQPQHFGDGTRLSIL.

This chain uses TRBV3-1 (or the pseudogene TRBV3-2) with TRBJ2-6; 9 nucleotides line up with TRBD1. J was trimmed by 1 base and V by 4 bases; bases with no gene match: 8. The CDR3 length is 18 residues. Germline V CDR1 and CDR2: LGHDT, YNNKEL (reference sequence). CDR3 sequence: CASSPRDRVSSGANVLTF. The DNA for the CDR3 is TGTGCCAGCAGCCCCCGGGACAGGGTTTCATCTGGGGCCAACGTCCTGACTTTC.

This clone has only one observation. The V and J genes are TRBV6-5 and TRBJ2-7, with 8 bases matching TRBD1. The CDR3 length is 13 residues. With 6 bases clipped from V and 2 bases from J, the junction kept 3 bases outside the gene matches. Germline V gives CDR1 MNHEY, CDR2 SVGAGI. CDR3 amino acids: CASRRTGTYEQYF. CDR3 sequence (DNA): TGTGCCAGCAGGCGGACAGGGACCTACGAGCAGTACTTC.

This chain connects TRBV7-9 to TRBJ1-1, with D unresolved. The V gene lost 5 bases and the J gene lost 7 bases, with 14 bases spanning the gap. Germline lookup yields CDR1 SEHNR and CDR2 FQNEAQ (reference sequence). CDR3 length: 13 amino acids. CDR3 in DNA: TGTGCCAGCAGCCACCCCTCCAGTCGTGAAGCTTTCTTT. Translated, it gives CASSHPSSREAFF.

The J gene is TRBJ1-2, the V gene TRBV13, with D tentatively TRBD1 (5 bases). Deletions cut 1 base from V and 3 bases from J, with 9 bases between. Germline V gives CDR1 PRHDT, CDR2 FYEKMQ (reference sequence). The CDR3 has 14 amino acids. The CDR3, as DNA: TGTGCCAGCAGCTTAGAGGAGGGGTACTATGGCTACACCTTC. As protein: CASSLEEGYYGYTF.

The gene calls are TRBV9 and TRBJ1-1; D not resolved. Per germline, CDR1 SGDLS and CDR2 YYNGEE. The CDR3 is made up of 11 amino acids. Trimming stripped 5 bases from V and 3 bases from J, with 5 bases between. The CDR3 loop is CASSGDTEAFF. In DNA form, the CDR3 reads TGTGCCAGCAGTGGAGACACTGAAGCTTTCTTT.

V usage is TRBV6-5 and J usage is TRBJ2-7, with 7 bases fitting TRBD1. The germline V gene encodes CDR1 MNHEY and CDR2 SVGAGI. This CDR3 comprises 15 residues. With 6 bases clipped from V and 2 bases from J, the junction kept 10 bases outside the gene matches. CDR3 sequence reads: CASSLGTTGTYEQYF. Written as DNA, the CDR3 is TGTGCCAGCAGCCTCGGGACGACAGGGACCTACGAGCAGTACTTC.

The chain links TRBV30 to TRBJ2-1; 9 positions match TRBD2. Germline V gene data show CDR1 as GTSNPN and CDR2 as SVGIG (reference sequence). Trimming took 0 bases from V and 9 from J; bases not matched to a gene: 6. The CDR3 is 14 residues long. The CDR3 DNA is TGTGCCTGGAGTGTAGGACTAGCGCAGACTGAGCAGTTCTTC. Its translation: CAWSVGLAQTEQFF.

This rearrangement joins TRBV5-4 to TRBJ2-7; TRBD2 agrees at 11 bases. The CDR3 has 15 amino acids. With 5 bases clipped from V and 2 bases from J, the junction kept 6 bases outside the gene matches. The germline CDR1 and CDR2 sequences are SGHNT and YYREEE (reference sequence). DNA of the CDR3: TGTGCCAGCAGTCCGACTAGCGGGACCCCCTACGAGCAGTACTTC. Translating gives CASSPTSGTPYEQYF.

This chain uses TRBV27 with TRBJ2-7; 9 bases match TRBD1. This CDR3 region has 14 residues. From germline, CDR1 is MNHEY and CDR2 SMNVEV (reference sequence). J lost 6 bases, V lost 6 bases, and 9 bases had no gene match. The CDR3 coding sequence is TGTGCCAGCAGCTTACAGGGGGCATGGGGCGAGCAGTACTTC. It codes for CASSLQGAWGEQYF.